The 32 T cell receptor beta chains reported below all come from one sample, sequenced in a study of T cells after yellow fever vaccination. TCRdb passed the 5' RACE reads through MiXCR, listing each CDR3 protein once. The sample shows some 300,000 distinct CDR3 sequences, approximately 10% of them seen only once. Sequencing was performed on CD4+ T cells sorted from PBMCs, taken 5 days after the yellow fever booster vaccination. These receptors all stem from a man between 18 and 29 years old who received the YFV17D yellow fever vaccine.

In its sample, this clonotype was seen many times. The chain carries TRBV5-5 and TRBJ2-3, with D tentatively TRBD1 (5 bases). Per germline, CDR1 SGHKS and CDR2 YYEKEE (reference sequence). Trimming took off 0 bases at V and 4 bases at J, with 9 bases between the two ends. The CDR3 totals 14 residues. The CDR3 DNA reads TGTGCCAGCAGCTTGGAGTGGGGCGCAGATACGCAGTATTTT. Amino acids: CASSLEWGADTQYF.

The sample holds many counts of this clonotype. V and J are TRBV20-1 and TRBJ1-5; D is ambiguous. CDR3 size: 14 residues. V lost 3 bases to trimming and J lost 1 base, with 10 bases between them. The germline V gene has CDR1 DFQATT and CDR2 SNEGSKA (reference sequence). This CDR3 reads CSAREVGSNQPQHF. CDR3 DNA: TGCAGTGCTAGGGAAGTTGGGAGCAATCAGCCCCAGCATTTT.

The sample holds many counts of this clonotype. The CDR3: CASSSGTSETQYF. CDR3 nucleotide sequence: TGTGCCAGCAGCAGCGGGACTAGCGAGACCCAGTACTTC. The chain is built from TRBV7-3 and TRBJ2-5; TRBD2 matches at 9 bases. There are 13 residues in the CDR3. The germline V gene has CDR1 SGHTA and CDR2 FQGTGA. V lost 5 bases and J lost 5; bases outside the gene matches: 3.

This clonotype was counted between two and nine times. V and J are TRBV6-6 and TRBJ2-7; unclear D gene. V lost 4 bases, J lost 5 bases, and 9 bases lay in between. CDR1 is MNHNY, CDR2 SVGAGI, per germline (reference sequence). This CDR3 spans 12 amino acids. Here the CDR3 reads CASSSATNEQYF. The CDR3 region has the DNA TGTGCCAGCAGTTCCGCGACGAACGAGCAGTACTTC.

The rearrangement joins TRBV12-3 or TRBV12-4 to TRBJ1-2, with 7 bases that match TRBD1. The CDR3 consists of 13 residues. V trimming: 8 bases; J trimming: 7 bases; junction bases outside the gene matches: 10. The CDR3 region is CASGLGGLGGYTF. CDR3 in DNA: TGTGCCAGCGGGCTAGGGGGCTTGGGTGGCTACACCTTC.

The table lists this clonotype with a few counts. The gene calls are TRBV6-4 and TRBJ2-2; the D gene is possibly TRBD2 (5 bases). The CDR3 loop spans 16 amino acids. Germline values: CDR1 MRHNA, CDR2 SNTAGT. V was clipped by 2 bases and J by 2 bases, with 12 bases between them. CDR3 nucleotide sequence: TGTGCCAGCAGTGACCGTCTAGCTTTTAACACCGGGGAGCTGTTTTTT. This translates into CASSDRLAFNTGELFF.

The chain carries TRBV6-5 and TRBJ2-2, with TRBD2 matching over 8 bases. The CDR3 length is 16 residues. The V and J ends lost 5 bases and 5 bases, in that order; junction bases with no gene match: 10. Looked up from germline, CDR1 is MNHEY and CDR2 is SVGAGI. CDR3 loop: CASSGSGGPRTGELFF. CDR3 nucleotides: TGTGCCAGCAGTGGATCGGGGGGGCCAAGGACCGGGGAGCTGTTTTTT.

This clonotype was picked up a small number of times. The CDR3 nucleotides are TGTGCCAGCAGCTTAGCAAGAGCACTAGTTCAGCGTAACGAGCAGTTCTTC. It is translated as CASSLARALVQRNEQFF. This chain joins TRBV7-8 and TRBJ2-1; a possible D gene is TRBD2 (5 bases). The germline V and J ends were trimmed by 0 bases and 10 bases, with 22 bases remaining between them. In germline, CDR1 is SGHVS, CDR2 FQNEAQ. The CDR3 is made up of 17 amino acids.

Many counts were recorded for this clonotype. The genes are TRBV5-1 and TRBJ2-5, with D maybe TRBD1 (5 bases). The ends were cut back, 0 bases at V and 5 bases at J, with 11 bases in the middle. Germline-derived CDR1 and CDR2 are SGHRS and YFSETQ. This CDR3 is 14 amino acids long. Here the CDR3 reads CASSLEGRGETQYF. CDR3 sequence (DNA): TGCGCCAGCAGCTTGGAAGGAAGGGGCGAGACCCAGTACTTC.

This clonotype appeared a few times. The chain uses TRBV5-1 and TRBJ2-7; 7 bases align to TRBD1. The CDR3 has 19 residues. Germline V gene sequence: CDR1 SGHRS, CDR2 YFSETQ. The trim removed 4 bases at V and 0 bases at J, leaving 19 bases unmatched. CDR3 protein: CASSRGPGQPIQSSYEQYV. In DNA form, the CDR3 reads TGCGCCAGCAGCAGGGGACCGGGACAGCCTATACAGAGCTCCTACGAGCAGTACGTC.

This clonotype was detected a few times. This chain joins TRBV4-1 and TRBJ2-6; 10 nucleotides match TRBD1. Germline loops: CDR1 MGHRA, CDR2 YSYEKL. With 4 bases clipped from V and 2 bases from J, the junction kept 5 bases outside the gene matches. This CDR3 comprises 17 residues. This CDR3 is CASSLGQGVTGANVLTF. Written as DNA, the CDR3 is TGCGCCAGCAGCCTTGGACAGGGGGTAACTGGGGCCAACGTCCTGACTTTC.

The V gene is TRBV20-1, the J gene TRBJ1-5; D is possibly TRBD1 (5 bases). The CDR3 covers 15 residues. Germline CDR1 reads DFQATT; CDR2 reads SNEGSKA (reference sequence). V lost 0 bases, J lost 2 bases, and 11 bases lay in between. CDR3 in DNA: TGCAGTGCTAGAGACAGGGTGAACGGCAATCAGCCCCAGCATTTT. It yields the protein CSARDRVNGNQPQHF.

This clonotype was counted many times. The gene calls are TRBV24-1 and TRBJ1-5; no clear D. V dropped 7 bases and J dropped 5 bases, with 11 bases sitting between them. This CDR3 is built from 13 residues. Germline V gene data show CDR1 as KGHDR and CDR2 as SFDVKD. In DNA form, the CDR3 reads TGTGCCACCAGCCCATCCAGAGATCAGCCCCAGCATTTT. It yields the protein CATSPSRDQPQHF.

The chain links TRBV5-1 to TRBJ2-3; 10 positions agree with TRBD2. Trimming at V came to 4 bases and at J to 3 bases, leaving 8 bases not matched to a gene. The CDR3 is 16 amino acids. Germline V lookup: CDR1 SGHRS, CDR2 YFSETQ. CDR3 nucleotides: TGCGCCAGCAGCCTCGGACTAGCGGAATCTACAGATACGCAGTATTTT. This codes for CASSLGLAESTDTQYF. The full variable domain, completed using reference TRBV5-1 and TRBJ2-3, is KAGVTQTPRYLIKTRGQQVTLSCSPISGHRSVSWYQQTPGQGLQFLFEYFSETQRNKGNFPGRFSGRQFSNSRSEMNVSTLELGDSALYLCASSLGLAESTDTQYFGPGTRLTVL.

This clonotype was detected many times. The V and J genes are TRBV6-2 or TRBV6-3 and TRBJ1-5; no clear D gene. V lost 4 bases and J lost 3, with 13 bases in between. This CDR3 is built from 15 residues. Germline lookup yields CDR1 MNHEY and CDR2 SVGEGT. The CDR3 DNA follows: TGTGCCAGCAGTTCGACCCGAATCCTCAATCAGCCCCAGCATTTT. As protein: CASSSTRILNQPQHF.

The table lists this clonotype with many counts. The chain uses TRBV4-1 and TRBJ2-5; D gene unclear. The CDR3 runs 14 residues. The V end was cut by 4 bases, the J end by 0 bases, with 9 bases between. Germline assignment: CDR1 MGHRA and CDR2 YSYEKL. CDR3: CASSPRGHQETQYF. The CDR3 DNA sequence: TGCGCCAGCAGCCCCCGAGGCCACCAAGAGACCCAGTACTTC.

This clonotype occurred a few times. The chain uses TRBV14 and TRBJ2-7, with 8 nucleotides matching TRBD1. V gave up 4 bases and J gave up 5 bases; unmatched junction bases: 10. This CDR3 has 15 amino acids. CDR1 and CDR2 from the germline V gene are SGHDN and FVKESK. CDR3 in amino acids: CASSLRRTGFDEQYV. For the CDR3, the DNA is TGTGCCAGCAGCCTTCGCAGGACAGGGTTTGACGAGCAGTACGTC.

The V call is TRBV12-3 or TRBV12-4, the J call TRBJ1-5, with TRBD1 identical over 9 bases. After removal of 6 bases from V and 9 bases from J, the junction contained 9 bases not matched to a gene. This CDR3 has 14 amino acids. DNA for the CDR3: TGTGCCAGCAGGGGGACAGGGCACAGGGGGCCCCAGCATTTT. As protein: CASRGTGHRGPQHF.

This clonotype was counted only a few times. The chain links TRBV12-3 or TRBV12-4 to TRBJ1-6; D remains unclear. CDR3 length: 14 amino acids. Trimming pared 3 bases from V and 5 bases from J, leaving 8 bases between. The DNA for the CDR3 is TGTGCCAGCAGTTTTGCGGGGAATAATTCACCCCTCCACTTT. Amino acid sequence: CASSFAGNNSPLHF.

The J gene is TRBJ1-1, the V gene TRBV20-1, with a weak D call TRBD1 (5 bases). Per germline, CDR1 DFQATT and CDR2 SNEGSKA (reference sequence). This CDR3 is built from 15 residues. V lost 3 bases and J 2 bases, leaving 16 bases between the germline ends. The CDR3 here is CSASGANHFNTEAFF. DNA for the CDR3: TGCAGTGCTAGCGGGGCGAATCATTTTAACACTGAAGCTTTCTTT.

The chain carries TRBV2 and TRBJ1-1; TRBD1 agrees at 7 bases. The germline V gene has CDR1 SNHLY and CDR2 FYNNEI. The CDR3 consists of 12 residues. J was trimmed by 6 bases and V by 11 bases; bases with no gene match: 9. The CDR3 DNA sequence: TGTGCCGGGGGACAGATCGGGGCTGAAGCTTTCTTT. Protein sequence: CAGGQIGAEAFF.

This chain uses TRBV5-1 with TRBJ1-1; D is perhaps TRBD1 (5 bases). Germline V gives CDR1 SGHRS, CDR2 YFSETQ. The germline V and J ends were trimmed by 4 bases and 1 base, with 11 bases remaining between them. The CDR3 totals 14 residues. The CDR3 here is CASSTSGGNTEAFF. The CDR3 DNA sequence: TGCGCCAGCAGCACATCCGGGGGGAACACTGAAGCTTTCTTT.

Only a few counts were recorded for this clonotype. The chain combines TRBV10-3 with TRBJ2-2; D not certain. The CDR3 runs 12 residues. Germline-derived CDR1 and CDR2 are ENHRY and SYGVKD. V lost 8 bases to trimming and J lost 7 bases, with 11 bases between them. As DNA, the CDR3 is TGTGCCATCCGCCCTGTGGGCGGGGAGCTGTTTTTT. The encoded protein is CAIRPVGGELFF.

This chain joins TRBV7-2 and TRBJ2-2; D assignment may be TRBD1 or TRBD2 (5 bases each). Per the germline V gene, CDR1 is SGHTA and CDR2 is FQGNSA. V dropped 7 bases and J dropped 7 bases, with 16 bases sitting between them. The CDR3 runs to 14 residues. CDR3 in amino acids: CASILTPRGGELFF. DNA of the CDR3: TGTGCCAGCATCTTGACCCCGAGGGGCGGGGAGCTGTTTTTT.

This clonotype has at least ten counts. The rearrangement links TRBV3-1 to TRBJ2-7, with 8 bases fitting TRBD1. The CDR3 runs 15 residues. Germline lookup yields CDR1 LGHDT and CDR2 YNNKEL (reference sequence). J was trimmed by 2 bases and V by 4 bases; bases with no gene match: 7. The DNA of the CDR3 is TGTGCCAGCAGCCGAAGCCAGGGGGCGGCCTACGAGCAGTACTTC. The encoded protein is CASSRSQGAAYEQYF.

This clonotype was counted a few times. The V gene is TRBV7-2, the J gene TRBJ2-7; TRBD1 matches 10 bases. This CDR3 is built from 14 residues. Unmatched junction bases numbered 10, after V lost 8 bases and J lost 6 bases. The germline CDR1 and CDR2 sequences are SGHTA and FQGNSA. CDR3 nucleotide sequence: TGTGCCAGCGGGACAGGGGTCGGTCCACTCGAGCAGTACTTC. It codes for CASGTGVGPLEQYF.

The V and J genes are TRBV4-2 and TRBJ2-1; D gene ambiguous. Trimming stripped 1 base from V and 5 bases from J, with 15 bases between. CDR3 length: 16 amino acids. From germline, CDR1 is LGHNA and CDR2 YNFKEQ. The CDR3 nucleotides read TGTGCCAGCAGCCAAGGTCTTACGGGTATGAACAATGAGCAGTTCTTC. Amino acid sequence: CASSQGLTGMNNEQFF.

V is TRBV5-1 and J is TRBJ1-2; TRBD1 is a possible D gene (5 bases). Germline V lookup: CDR1 SGHRS, CDR2 YFSETQ. The ends were cut back, 4 bases at V and 7 bases at J, with 14 bases in the middle. The CDR3 consists of 13 residues. The CDR3 protein is CASSPLSGGGYTF. In DNA form, the CDR3 reads TGCGCCAGCAGCCCCCTGAGCGGGGGTGGCTACACCTTC. Full variable domain (remainder filled in from reference TRBV5-1 and TRBJ1-2): KAGVTQTPRYLIKTRGQQVTLSCSPISGHRSVSWYQQTPGQGLQFLFEYFSETQRNKGNFPGRFSGRQFSNSRSEMNVSTLELGDSALYLCASSPLSGGGYTFGSGTRLTVV.

The rearrangement joins TRBV2 to TRBJ2-5, with TRBD2 matching over 8 bases. This CDR3 is built from 13 residues. Germline assignment: CDR1 SNHLY and CDR2 FYNNEI. Germline trimming cut 11 bases from V and 0 bases from J; bases unmatched to any gene: 5. In nucleotides, the CDR3 is TGTGCCTCCCGGACTAGCAACCAAGAGACCCAGTACTTC. It is translated as CASRTSNQETQYF.

This clonotype has only a few counts. The chain links TRBV6-6 to TRBJ2-1; 7 bases match TRBD1. The V gene end was trimmed by 4 bases and the J gene end by 9 bases; junction bases not matched to a gene: 9. This CDR3 region has 14 residues. CDR1 MNHNY and CDR2 SVGAGI come from the germline V gene (reference sequence). The CDR3: CASSWGQRIGEQFF. The CDR3, as DNA: TGTGCCAGCAGTTGGGGACAGCGGATAGGTGAGCAGTTCTTC.

At least ten counts were recorded for this clonotype. The chain has TRBV4-2 and TRBJ2-2; maybe TRBD2 (5 bases). The CDR3 is 14 residues long. V gave up 3 bases and J gave up 6 bases, with 11 bases separating them. Germline-derived CDR1 and CDR2 are LGHNA and YNFKEQ. Here the CDR3 reads CASSHASYSGELFF. The CDR3 DNA follows: TGTGCCAGCAGCCATGCTAGCTATTCCGGGGAGCTGTTTTTT.

The rearrangement uses TRBV19 and TRBJ1-5; D unclear. Trimming stripped 3 bases from V and 7 bases from J, with 10 bases between. Germline CDR1 reads LNHDA; CDR2 reads SQIVND (reference sequence). CDR3 size: 13 residues. The CDR3 nucleotides are TGTGCCAGTAGTATCCCGACCTGGCAGCCCCAGCATTTT. Residues: CASSIPTWQPQHF.